These T cell receptor beta chains were read from a single sample in a study of blood T cell repertoires in COVID-19. Here immunoSEQ multiplex PCR was the method, and the copy in TCRdb shows in-frame clones only, minus some. In the table there are a few hundred thousand clones, roughly 90% of which are singletons. The specimen was PBMCs or T cells enriched from blood (not recorded which). Source of these receptors: a woman aged 30 to 39 who had recovered from COVID-19. CDR3s include the opening cysteine and the closing phenylalanine or tryptophan. Fields, in order: clone size, J gene, D gene, V gene, CDR3 protein, CDR3 DNA. A D gene is named only where the DNA matches it firmly. Clone size, where shown, is once, few, many, or a class for clones that have expanded.

-,TRBJ1-1,-,TRBV7-8,CASSSEGGLTGTEAFF,TGTGCCAGCAGCTCGGAAGGTGGCCTAACGGGCACTGAAGCTTTCTTT
-,TRBJ2-3,TRBD2,TRBV5-1,CASSMGGFSTQYF,TGCGCCAGCAGCATGGGAGGGTTCAGTACGCAGTATTTT
-,TRBJ2-3,TRBD2,TRBV2,CASSEMGRVGGNTQYF,TGTGCCAGCAGTGAAATGGGGCGAGTGGGGGGGAATACGCAGTATTTT
-,TRBJ2-1,-,TRBV7-2,CASSSGQRSNEQFF,TGTGCCAGCAGCTCGGGACAAAGGAGCAATGAGCAGTTCTTC
-,TRBJ2-3,TRBD2,TRBV3-1/TRBV3-2,CASSPGLGTDTQYF,TGTGCCAGCAGCCCGGGACTAGGGACAGATACGCAGTATTTT
-,TRBJ1-1,-,TRBV19,CASSPTPGQNTEAFF,TGTGCCAGTAGTCCAACCCCGGGACAGAACACTGAAGCTTTCTTT
-,TRBJ2-7,TRBD2,TRBV5-1,CASSLASGRTGEQYF,TGCGCCAGCAGCTTGGCGAGCGGGAGGACGGGCGAGCAGTACTTC
-,TRBJ1-2,-,TRBV19,CASSMRTAYGYTF,TGTGCCAGTAGTATGAGGACTGCCTATGGCTACACCTTC
-,TRBJ2-7,-,TRBV19,CASSSAGTLTAYEQYF,TGTGCCAGTAGTTCGGCCGGGACTCTGACGGCCTACGAGCAGTACTTC
-,TRBJ2-6,-,TRBV2,CASSEWGAGANVLTF,TGTGCCAGCAGTGAATGGGGGGCTGGGGCCAACGTCCTGACTTTC
-,TRBJ2-2,-,TRBV7-9,CASSLANLHARNTGELFF,TGTGCCAGCAGCTTAGCAAATTTGCACGCCAGGAACACCGGGGAGCTGTTTTTT
-,TRBJ2-4,-,TRBV7-3,CASSPSAGRSKNIQYF,TGTGCCAGCAGCCCCTCGGCGGGGCGGTCCAAAAACATTCAGTACTTC
-,TRBJ1-5,-,TRBV2,CASSSRLSQPQHF,TGTGCCAGCAGTTCGAGACTTAGCCAGCCCCAGCATTTT
-,TRBJ1-6,-,TRBV6-4,CASSEVQNSPLHF,TGTGCCAGCAGTGAGGTACAGAATTCACCCCTCCACTTT
-,TRBJ2-5,TRBD2,TRBV7-9,CASSLFLEPGTRETQYF,TGTGCCAGCAGCTTATTCTTAGAGCCCGGGACTAGAGAGACCCAGTACTTC
-,TRBJ2-3,-,TRBV7-3,CASSSGGASTDTQYF,TGTGCCAGCAGCTCCGGCGGGGCTAGCACAGATACGCAGTATTTT
once,TRBJ2-2,-,TRBV10-3,CAISAAGTNSGELFF,TGTGCCATCAGTGCAGCGGGCACAAACTCCGGGGAGCTGTTTTTT
-,TRBJ2-7,-,TRBV19,CASSIPYGQPAEQYF,TGTGCCAGTAGTATTCCGTACGGACAGCCGGCCGAGCAGTACTTC
-,TRBJ2-1,TRBD2,TRBV28,CASSLLGLAGGEGEQFF,TGTGCCAGCAGTTTACTCGGACTAGCGGGAGGGGAGGGTGAGCAGTTCTTC
few,TRBJ1-6,-,TRBV12-3/TRBV12-4,CASSFSEGSPLHF,TGTGCCAGCAGTTTTTCCGAGGGTTCACCCCTCCACTTT
-,TRBJ2-3,-,TRBV6-2/TRBV6-3,CASSLQAPTDTQYF,TGTGCCAGCAGCCTACAGGCACCCACAGATACGCAGTATTTT
-,TRBJ2-5,-,TRBV27,CASRGSGETQYF,TGTGCCAGCAGGGGGAGTGGGGAGACCCAGTACTTC
-,TRBJ1-1,TRBD1,TRBV11-3,CASSWTGQVGSAAFF,TGTGCCAGCAGCTGGACGGGACAGGTAGGGTCGGCGGCTTTCTTT
-,TRBJ2-2,TRBD1,TRBV5-6,CASSLVDRVAGELFF,TGTGCCAGCAGCTTGGTGGACAGGGTGGCCGGGGAGCTGTTTTTT
-,TRBJ1-1,-,TRBV28,CASTLSHTEAFF,TGTGCCAGCACCCTGTCCCACACTGAAGCTTTCTTT
-,TRBJ1-6,TRBD1,TRBV6-5,CASSYSVTGGSPLHF,TGTGCCAGCAGTTACTCCGTGACAGGGGGTTCACCCCTCCACTTT
once,TRBJ2-5,-,TRBV29-1,CSVEVNGETQYF,TGCAGCGTTGAAGTTAACGGAGAGACCCAGTACTTC
once,TRBJ2-1,TRBD2,TRBV6-2/TRBV6-3,CASSWTTSGRRDEQFF,TGTGCCAGCAGTTGGACGACTAGCGGTCGTCGGGATGAGCAGTTCTTC
-,TRBJ2-7,TRBD1,TRBV10-2,CASRGGQGVVYEQYF,TGCGCCAGCAGAGGGGGACAGGGGGTTGTCTACGAGCAGTACTTC
-,TRBJ2-6,TRBD1,TRBV30,CAWDRGLTGANVLTF,TGTGCCTGGGACAGGGGGCTTACTGGGGCCAACGTCCTGACTTTC
-,TRBJ1-5,-,TRBV28,CASRTGGAYSNQPQHF,TGTGCCAGCAGGACAGGTGGGGCTTATAGCAATCAGCCCCAGCATTTT
-,TRBJ2-1,TRBD2,TRBV4-1,CASRGLAGEKPYYNEQFF,TGCGCCAGCAGAGGACTAGCGGGAGAAAAACCCTATTACAATGAGCAGTTCTTC
-,TRBJ2-3,TRBD2,TRBV28,CASISGSADTQYF,TGTGCCAGCATCAGCGGGAGCGCAGATACGCAGTATTTT
-,TRBJ2-3,-,TRBV3-1/TRBV3-2,CASSQDRLDIVSADTQYF,TGTGCCAGCAGCCAAGATCGACTCGATATCGTTTCGGCAGATACGCAGTATTTT
-,TRBJ1-6,TRBD1,TRBV28,CASSGGQGLRSPLHF,TGTGCCAGCAGTGGGGGACAGGGGCTCCGCTCACCCCTCCACTTT
few,TRBJ1-1,-,TRBV19,CASNERMNTEAFF,TGTGCCAGTAACGAGAGAATGAACACTGAAGCTTTCTTT
-,TRBJ2-1,TRBD2,TRBV5-1,CASSLGLAGEGYNEQFF,TGCGCCAGCAGCTTGGGACTAGCGGGAGAAGGTTACAATGAGCAGTTCTTC
many,TRBJ1-1,-,TRBV27,CASTLGGLGAEAFF,TGTGCCAGCACCTTGGGAGGGCTGGGGGCTGAAGCTTTCTTT
once,TRBJ1-1,-,TRBV18,CASSPTARGGGGTEAFF,TGTGCCAGCTCACCAACCGCCCGAGGGGGGGGAGGCACTGAAGCTTTCTTT
-,TRBJ2-3,TRBD1,TRBV5-6,CASSWTPGQVGLSTDTQYF,TGTGCCAGCAGCTGGACCCCGGGACAGGTTGGATTGAGCACAGATACGCAGTATTTT
-,TRBJ2-2,TRBD2,TRBV2,CASTGSGRASYAGELFF,TGTGCCAGCACGGGTAGCGGGAGGGCCTCTTACGCCGGGGAGCTGTTTTTT
-,TRBJ1-3,-,TRBV5-1,CASSLGTGVSGNTIYF,TGCGCCAGCAGCTTGGGAACAGGAGTCTCTGGAAACACCATATATTTT
-,TRBJ2-3,TRBD2,TRBV7-2,CASSLSGKGTDTQYF,TGTGCCAGCAGCTTGAGCGGGAAGGGCACAGATACGCAGTATTTT
-,TRBJ1-2,TRBD1,TRBV6-4,CASSPQVGGAYGYTF,TGTGCCAGCAGTCCCCAGGTAGGGGGCGCGTACGGCTACACCTTC
-,TRBJ1-5,TRBD1,TRBV23-1,CASIQWGDRRKLINSNQPQHF,TGCGCCAGCATCCAATGGGGGGACAGGCGCAAACTTATTAATAGCAATCAGCCCCAGCATTTT
-,TRBJ2-5,-,TRBV5-1,CASSTQGAKEETQYF,TGCGCCAGCAGCACCCAAGGGGCGAAAGAAGAGACCCAGTACTTC
-,TRBJ1-2,-,TRBV28,CASRLQGSYGYTF,TGTGCCAGCAGGCTACAGGGCTCTTATGGCTACACCTTC
-,TRBJ2-2,-,TRBV13,CASSLMGALENTGELFF,TGTGCCAGCAGCCTCATGGGAGCGTTAGAGAACACCGGGGAGCTGTTTTTT
-,TRBJ1-2,-,TRBV3-1/TRBV3-2,CASSQLRAHYGYTF,TGTGCCAGCAGTCAACTCAGGGCCCACTATGGCTACACCTTC
-,TRBJ1-5,-,TRBV7-8,CASSLGRNNQPQHF,TGTGCCAGCAGCTTAGGGCGGAACAATCAGCCCCAGCATTTT
once,TRBJ1-5,TRBD1,TRBV28,CASSFQGARVQPQHF,TGTGCCAGCAGTTTCCAGGGGGCGAGGGTTCAGCCCCAGCATTTT
-,TRBJ1-1,-,TRBV7-2,CASRETVNTEAFF,TGTGCCAGCAGAGAAACAGTGAACACTGAAGCTTTCTTT
-,TRBJ2-1,-,TRBV15,CATSRGDSYNEQFF,TGTGCCACCAGCAGGGGAGACTCTTACAATGAGCAGTTCTTC
-,TRBJ2-7,-,TRBV9,CASSTPPADEQYF,TGTGCCAGCAGCACCCCCCCCGCGGACGAGCAGTACTTC
-,TRBJ2-1,-,TRBV6-6,CASRASGAEQFF,TGTGCCAGCAGGGCCTCAGGGGCTGAGCAGTTCTTC